This T cell receptor (beta chain) was observed in a study of T cell responses to AZD1222 COVID-19 vaccine. The ends were cut back, 0 bases at V and 6 bases at J, with 3 bases in the middle. Per the germline V gene, CDR1 is MNHEY and CDR2 is SVGAGI. This CDR3 has 12 amino acids. This clone appeared a single time. Sequencing was performed with immunoSEQ multiplex PCR; in TCRdb, only in-frame clones are kept and a portion is missing. Here the sample spans roughly 120,000 clones, 90% being singletons. The chain uses TRBV6-5 and TRBJ2-1; D is unresolved. The clonotype comes from an adult who received the MenACWY meningococcal vaccine as a control. Sequenced here: peripheral blood, sampled 28 days after the second dose of the MenACWY control vaccine. The CDR3 nucleotides are TGTGCCAGCAGTTACTCGACCAATGAGCAGTTCTTC. Translating it yields CASSYSTNEQFF.